The 18 T cell receptor beta chains below all came from one sample that was sequenced in a study of T-cell reconstitution after alpha-beta-depleted transplantation in children. Unique molecular identifiers were built into the TCRbeta library. TCRdb processed the PCR reads anew with MiXCR; each CDR3 protein has one entry. The table shows 750,000 to 950,000 distinct CDR3 sequences, with about 15% occurring only once. Sequencing used PBMCs, mostly from graft donor cells, obtained 360 days after TCRalphabeta/CD19-depleted stem cell transplant. These receptors were collected from a male patient younger than 18 who had a stem cell transplant for acute lymphoblastic leukemia, so the T cells may come from the graft donor.

This chain links TRBV3-1 with TRBJ2-2; 8 positions match TRBD2. Germline V gene sequence: CDR1 LGHDT, CDR2 YNNKEL (reference sequence). V dropped 3 bases and J dropped 4; count of bases not matched to a gene: 13. The CDR3 is 18 residues long. The CDR3 sequence: CASSHPQPRSGSTGELFF. In DNA form, the CDR3 reads TGTGCCAGCAGCCATCCCCAACCCAGAAGCGGGAGCACCGGGGAGCTGTTTTTT.

A few counts support this clonotype. This rearrangement joins TRBV7-8 to TRBJ1-1; 10 bases line up with TRBD1. Germline V gene lookup returns CDR1 SGHVS and CDR2 FQNEAQ. This CDR3 region has 14 residues. The ends lost 8 bases at V and 10 bases at J; junction bases unmatched: 13. The CDR3 region has the DNA TGTGCCAGCCGAGGACAGGGGGGAAGCACTCGAGCTTTCTTT. Encoded protein: CASRGQGGSTRAFF. The complete variable domain, with remaining parts taken from reference TRBV7-8 and TRBJ1-1, reads GAGVSQSPRYKVAKRGQDVALRCDPISGHVSLFWYQQALGQGPEFLTYFQNEAQLDKSGLPSDRFFAERPEGSVSTLKIQRTQQEDSAVYLCASRGQGGSTRAFFGQGTRLTVV.

This clonotype was found a few times. V gene TRBV4-1 combines with J gene TRBJ2-5; 8 bases fit TRBD1. CDR1 and CDR2 from the germline V gene are MGHRA and YSYEKL. J gave up 5 bases and V 1 base, and 6 bases lay outside the gene matches. The CDR3 totals 15 residues. CDR3 bases: TGCGCCAGCAGCCAAGCGTCAGGGGGCCTGGAGACCCAGTACTTC. Translation gives CASSQASGGLETQYF.

This clonotype was counted only a few times. V is TRBV24-1 and J is TRBJ1-1, with 8 bases fitting TRBD1. Per germline, CDR1 KGHDR and CDR2 SFDVKD. The CDR3 is made up of 15 amino acids. The ends lost 6 bases at V and 5 bases at J; junction bases unmatched: 10. The CDR3 protein is CATSKIAGGRTEAFF. CDR3 nucleotide sequence: TGTGCCACCAGTAAAATCGCAGGGGGCAGGACTGAAGCTTTCTTT.

This clonotype has a handful of counts. The CDR3 bases are TGTGCCAGCAGCTTGGCCCTCGGGGCAGGGAGGTCCAATGAGCAGTTCTTC. Translated: CASSLALGAGRSNEQFF. The genes are TRBV5-6 and TRBJ2-1; D is possibly TRBD2 (6 bases). Between the trimmed V and J ends, which lost 0 bases and 6 bases, there was a span of 19 bases. The CDR3 totals 17 residues. Germline CDR1 reads SGHDT; CDR2 reads YYEEEE.

The chain uses TRBV5-1 and TRBJ1-1; TRBD1 might be the D (5 bases). V was trimmed by 0 bases and J by 5 bases, leaving 20 bases between them. Germline CDR1 is SGHRS and CDR2 is YFSETQ. There are 17 residues in the CDR3. This chain's CDR3 is CASSLGFQGWGVTEAFF. CDR3 bases: TGCGCCAGCAGCTTGGGGTTTCAGGGCTGGGGGGTGACTGAAGCTTTCTTT.

The chain uses TRBV6-1 and TRBJ2-3; 11 bases agree with TRBD2. Germline V gene lookup returns CDR1 MNHNS and CDR2 SASEGT. The junction had 14 bases not matched to a gene; V was cut back by 7 bases and J by 5 bases. CDR3 length equals 17 residues. CDR3 loop: CASTTSILAGGVDTQYF. CDR3 nucleotide sequence: TGTGCCAGCACCACTTCTATTCTAGCGGGAGGTGTAGATACGCAGTATTTT.

The chain joins TRBV14 to TRBJ2-1, with TRBD2 matching over 11 bases. Germline CDR1 SGHDN, CDR2 FVKESK. CDR3 size: 16 residues. V lost 4 bases to trimming and J lost 7 bases; unmatched junction nucleotides: 9. Here the CDR3 DNA reads TGTGCCAGCAGCCCTCGACTAGCGGGACTGATGAATGAGCAGTTCTTC. This gives the protein CASSPRLAGLMNEQFF. The full variable domain, with the rest looked up from reference TRBV14 and TRBJ2-1, is EAGVTQFPSHSVIEKGQTVTLRCDPISGHDNLYWYRRVMGKEIKFLLHFVKESKQDESGMPNNRFLAERTGGTYSTLKVQPAELEDSGVYFCASSPRLAGLMNEQFFGPGTRLTVL.

This chain uses TRBV21-1 with TRBJ2-7; TRBD1 is the table's D call, not checked against the DNA. TRBV21-1 is designated a pseudogene. The CDR3 is 13 amino acids. For the CDR3, the DNA is TGTGCCAGCAGCAAAGATAGAGGGGGGGAGCAGTACTTC. This encodes CASSKDRGGEQYF.

This chain connects TRBV5-5 to TRBJ2-1; TRBD2 agrees at 7 bases. Germline V CDR1 and CDR2: SGHKS, YYEKEE (reference sequence). J was trimmed by 4 bases and V by 3 bases; bases with no gene match: 16. This CDR3 region has 18 residues. CDR3 bases: TGTGCCAGCAGCTCGCGCTGGCGCCGGTCACTAGCGTACAATGAGCAGTTCTTC. Translating it yields CASSSRWRRSLAYNEQFF.

This clonotype was picked up a small number of times. Being one base from a much bigger clone, this may be a read error. This chain joins TRBV5-6 and TRBJ1-2, with D tentatively TRBD1 (6 bases). Germline V lookup: CDR1 SGHDT, CDR2 YYEEEE. Deletions cut 4 bases from V and 4 bases from J, with 11 bases between. The CDR3 length is 13 residues. The CDR3 nucleotides are TGTGCCAGCAGCCCCGGACAGATCTATGGCTACACCTTC. This sequence encodes CASSPGQIYGYTF.

The gene calls are TRBV12-3 or TRBV12-4 and TRBJ1-5, with no clear D. This CDR3 has 13 residues. V gave up 3 bases and J gave up 4 bases, with 7 bases separating them. Here the CDR3 reads CASSLAQNQPQHF. CDR3 bases: TGTGCCAGCAGTTTGGCGCAGAATCAGCCCCAGCATTTT.

This clonotype was detected only a few times. The genes are TRBV6-5 and TRBJ2-4, with 7 bases aligning to TRBD1. The CDR3 extends over 15 amino acids. CDR1 is MNHEY and CDR2 is SVGAGI in the germline V gene. Unmatched junction bases numbered 9, after V lost 4 bases and J lost 6 bases. The CDR3 sequence is CASSSSRGLGNIQYF. The CDR3 region has the DNA TGTGCCAGCAGTTCTTCAAGGGGGCTCGGAAACATTCAGTACTTC.

This clonotype was counted a few times. The chain carries TRBV27 and TRBJ2-1; a possible D gene is TRBD2 (6 bases). V gave up 6 bases and J gave up 4 bases, with 19 bases separating them. The CDR3 is 16 amino acids. Germline V gene sequence: CDR1 MNHEY, CDR2 SMNVEV (reference sequence). In DNA form, the CDR3 reads TGTGCCAGCAGCCCCTATGGGGCTAGCGCATACAATGAGCAGTTCTTC. Protein sequence: CASSPYGASAYNEQFF.

This clonotype was seen a few times. The chain recombines TRBV29-1 with TRBJ2-1; unclear D gene. CDR1 SQVTM and CDR2 ANQGSEA come from the germline V gene. CDR3 size: 14 residues. Trimming took off 6 bases at V and 0 bases at J, with 12 bases between the two ends. The CDR3 DNA reads as TGCAGCGTCACAGCCCGAAGCTCCTACAATGAGCAGTTCTTC. Protein product: CSVTARSSYNEQFF.

This clonotype was counted only a few times. V gene TRBV18 combines with J gene TRBJ2-5, with D maybe TRBD1 (5 bases). The V gene's germline CDR1 is KGHSH and CDR2 LQKENI. The germline V and J ends were trimmed by 2 bases and 0 bases, with 10 bases remaining between them. The CDR3 runs to 15 residues. This CDR3 reads CASSPNWGHQETQYF. The CDR3 region has the DNA TGTGCCAGCTCACCAAACTGGGGCCACCAAGAGACCCAGTACTTC.

This clonotype was found many times. CDR3 protein: CASSLGSSSGELFF. The CDR3 region has the DNA TGCGCCAGCAGCTTGGGGTCGTCCTCCGGGGAGCTGTTTTTT. The genes are TRBV5-1 and TRBJ2-2, with D hard to call. The CDR3 length is 14 residues. Germline-derived CDR1 and CDR2 are SGHRS and YFSETQ. Trimming shortened V by 0 bases and J by 6 bases, and 9 bases separated the two germline ends.

The table lists this clonotype with a few counts. The CDR3 protein is CATSDFPSTGAKETQYF. In DNA form, the CDR3 reads TGTGCCACCAGTGATTTCCCTTCGACAGGGGCTAAAGAGACCCAGTACTTC. J is TRBJ2-5 and V is TRBV24-1, with 8 positions matching TRBD1. The CDR3 length is 17 residues. The germline gives CDR1 KGHDR, CDR2 SFDVKD. Unmatched junction bases numbered 9, after V lost 1 base and J lost 3 bases.